This record concerns one TCR beta chain sequence. Its antigen is not identified. This sample was taken from a study of T cell responses to AZD1222 COVID-19 vaccine. Generated by immunoSEQ multiplex PCR, the TCRdb table keeps only in-frame clones and is missing some. Altogether about 62,000 clones are present, approximately 90% being singletons, with the ten largest covering just under 5%. V shed 5 bases, J shed 4 bases, and the junction held 7 bases outside the gene matches. The length of the CDR3 is 15 residues. The germline V gene encodes CDR1 SGHKS and CDR2 YYEKEE (reference sequence). General study results and limits: Spike-wide coverage was observed for vaccine-associated CD4 TCRs, with dominant responses at 160-218 and 743-854.

The TCR sequence derives from an adult in good health. The sequencing here drew on peripheral blood, taken on day 0 of AZD1222 vaccination. This sequence joins TRBV5-5 and TRBJ2-7; 12 bases fit TRBD1. Written as DNA, the CDR3 is TGTGCCAGCAGTCTGGGGACAGGGGGCAATTACGAGCAGTACTTC. The encoded protein is CASSLGTGGNYEQYF. Based on the CDR3 plus reference TRBV5-5 and TRBJ2-7, the full variable domain is DAGVTQSPTHLIKTRGQQVTLRCSPISGHKSVSWYQQVLGQGPQFIFQYYEKEERGRGNFPDRFSARQFPNYSSELNVNALLLGDSALYLCASSLGTGGNYEQYFGPGTRLTVT.